This T cell receptor beta chain was recorded in a study of shared clonotypes between healthy human individuals. Study-level background: A couple of women and a few men aged 18 to 49 served as donors.

Sorted-subset replicate PCRs used 150 to 200 ng of genomic DNA. This amount corresponded to some 30,000 T cell genomes. The data were produced by immunoSEQ multiplex PCR, yet TCRdb's version contains in-frame clones alone and is incomplete. In the table there are about 380,000 clones, about 97% of which are singletons. V lost 7 bases and J lost 3, with 16 bases in between. The CDR3 runs to 14 residues. Germline V gives CDR1 SNHLY, CDR2 FYNNEI. Only Caucasian adults living in Nashville, Tennessee served as donors. The CD8 memory fraction combined CD45RO+ cells with TemRA cells (CCR7-negative CD45RA+). The clonotype comes from a man aged 30 to 39 in good health. Sequences were obtained from memory CD8+ T cells sorted from blood. The subset denotes: CD45RO+ cells pooled with CCR7-negative TemRA cells. The chain couples TRBV2 to TRBJ2-7, with D possibly matching TRBD2 (5 bases). The CDR3 reads CASKAPSGGYEQYF. The CDR3 DNA sequence: TGTGCCAGCAAAGCGCCGAGTGGAGGCTACGAGCAGTACTTC. Together with reference TRBV2 and TRBJ2-7, the CDR3 gives the full variable domain: EPEVTQTPSHQVTQMGQEVILRCVPISNHLYFYWYRQILGQKVEFLVSFYNNEISEKSEIFDDQFSVERPDGSNFTLKIRSTKLEDSAMYFCASKAPSGGYEQYFGPGTRLTVT.